The 30 T cell receptor beta chains in this list originate from one sample, sequenced in a study of blood T cell repertoires in COVID-19. Repertoires were generated with immunoSEQ multiplex PCR, while TCRdb's copy carries only in-frame clones and drops some. The sample lists about 300,000 clones, around 90% occurring once. The specimen sequenced was peripheral blood. Source of these receptors: a man in his late teens or twenties with active or convalescent COVID-19.

The genes are TRBV4-3 and TRBJ2-5, with TRBD2 matching 12 bases. V trimming: 0 bases; J trimming: 7 bases; junction bases outside the gene matches: 6. The germline V gene has CDR1 LGHNA and CDR2 YSLEER. CDR3 size: 16 residues. This CDR3 reads CASSQDRASGGGTQYF. In DNA form, the CDR3 reads TGCGCCAGCAGCCAAGATAGGGCTAGCGGGGGGGGGACCCAGTACTTC.

This sequence joins TRBV9 and TRBJ2-3; D might be TRBD2 (5 bases). The CDR3 sequence is 16 residues long. Trimming pared 3 bases from V and 2 bases from J, leaving 16 bases between. Germline CDR1 and CDR2: SGDLS and YYNGEE. The CDR3 nucleotides read TGTGCCAGCAGCGAGGCGTCTGGCGGGTACACAGATACGCAGTATTTT. It yields the protein CASSEASGGYTDTQYF.

The chain's CDR3 is CATSRARTDYSNQPQHF. In DNA form, the CDR3 reads TGTGCCACCAGCAGAGCCCGGACAGACTACAGCAATCAGCCCCAGCATTTT. V usage is TRBV15 and J usage is TRBJ1-5; possibly TRBD1 for D (6 bases). The germline V gene encodes CDR1 LNHNV and CDR2 YYDKDF (reference sequence). Trimming removed 1 base from V and 1 base from J, with 14 bases in between. The CDR3 sequence is 17 residues long.

This sequence joins TRBV12-5 and TRBJ2-7; 8 nucleotides line up with TRBD1. The CDR3 loop spans 16 amino acids. The germline V gene has CDR1 LGHNT and CDR2 FRNRAP. V dropped 5 bases and J dropped 2; count of bases not matched to a gene: 11. The CDR3 protein is CASGHEGFRGPYEQYF. CDR3 bases: TGTGCTAGTGGTCACGAGGGATTCAGGGGGCCCTACGAGCAGTACTTC. The whole variable domain, remainder taken from reference TRBV12-5 and TRBJ2-7, is DARVTQTPRHKVTEMGQEVTMRCQPILGHNTVFWYRQTMMQGLELLAYFRNRAPLDDSGMPKDRFSAEMPDATLATLKIQPSEPRDSAVYFCASGHEGFRGPYEQYFGPGTRLTVT.

This chain links TRBV5-4 with TRBJ2-7, with TRBD2 as a possible D gene (5 bases). CDR3 length equals 14 residues. Between the trimmed V and J ends, which lost 3 bases and 6 bases, there was a span of 16 bases. Germline V gene sequence: CDR1 SGHNT, CDR2 YYREEE (reference sequence). CDR3 region: CASSWIDPGSEQYF. The CDR3 nucleotides read TGTGCCAGCAGCTGGATCGACCCGGGGAGCGAGCAGTACTTC.

The rearrangement uses TRBV4-1 and TRBJ1-6, with 7 positions matching TRBD1. The CDR3 spans 15 residues. The germline V gene encodes CDR1 MGHRA and CDR2 YSYEKL. Trimming removed 0 bases from V and 10 bases from J; junction bases left unmatched: 6. The CDR3 loop is CASSQEQGIRSPLHF. CDR3 in DNA: TGCGCCAGCAGCCAAGAACAGGGGATTCGGTCACCCCTCCACTTT.

The chain employs TRBV3-1 (or the pseudogene TRBV3-2) and TRBJ1-3, with D uncertain. V dropped 4 bases and J dropped 4 bases, with 8 bases sitting between them. The length of the CDR3 is 13 residues. Germline CDR1 and CDR2: LGHDT and YNNKEL (reference sequence). CDR3 residues: CASSPRAGNTIYF. In DNA, the CDR3 is TGTGCCAGCAGCCCTCGAGCAGGAAACACCATATATTTT.

The table lists this clone with a count of one. This sequence joins TRBV3-1 (or the pseudogene TRBV3-2) and TRBJ2-1; 8 positions match TRBD1. The V segment lost 0 bases and the J segment 8 bases; nucleotides outside the gene matches: 6. The germline V gene encodes CDR1 LGHDT and CDR2 YNNKEL (reference sequence). The CDR3 is 15 amino acids. CDR3: CASSQDRTGIHEQFF. DNA of the CDR3: TGTGCCAGCAGCCAAGATAGGACAGGGATCCATGAGCAGTTCTTC.

This chain connects TRBV27 to TRBJ2-7; tentatively, D is TRBD2 (6 bases). The CDR3 is made up of 17 amino acids. Trimming cost V 4 bases and J 2 bases, with 21 bases left between them. Germline loops: CDR1 MNHEY, CDR2 SMNVEV (reference sequence). The CDR3 region is CASSSGRSGYGPYEQYF. Here the CDR3 DNA reads TGTGCCAGCAGTTCCGGCCGTAGCGGTTACGGACCCTACGAGCAGTACTTC.

The chain links TRBV2 to TRBJ1-2; a weak D match, TRBD1 (5 bases). There are 14 residues in the CDR3. CDR1 and CDR2 from the germline V gene are SNHLY and FYNNEI. Between the trimmed V and J ends, which lost 3 bases and 4 bases, there was a span of 12 bases. CDR3 amino acids: CASSDRDPIYGYTF. Written as DNA, the CDR3 is TGTGCCAGCAGTGACAGGGATCCTATCTATGGCTACACCTTC.

The chain combines TRBV11-3 with TRBJ2-7; 7 nucleotides agree with TRBD2. J lost 3 bases, V lost 5 bases, and 4 bases had no gene match. CDR3 length equals 13 residues. CDR1 and CDR2 from the germline V gene are SGHNT and YENEEA. Here the CDR3 DNA reads TGTGCCAGCAGCCCAGGCGGGAGCTACGAGCAGTACTTC. Translating it yields CASSPGGSYEQYF.

The V call is TRBV5-4, the J call TRBJ1-2, with 9 bases that match TRBD1. The germline CDR1 and CDR2 sequences are SGHNT and YYREEE (reference sequence). With V trimmed by 5 bases and J by 3 bases, 5 bases remained unmatched. The CDR3 extends over 14 amino acids. CDR3 sequence (DNA): TGTGCCAGCAGGAGGACAGGGGAAGACTATGGCTACACCTTC. The encoded protein is CASRRTGEDYGYTF.

The chain combines TRBV7-2 with TRBJ1-4; D is perhaps TRBD1 (6 bases). CDR3 length: 14 residues. Trimming removed 5 bases from V and 8 bases from J, with 15 bases in between. CDR1 and CDR2 (germline): SGHTA, FQGNSA. CDR3 nucleotides: TGTGCCAGCAGCCGCCGGGGGGCCGACGAAAAACTGTTTTTT. It specifies CASSRRGADEKLFF.

The rearrangement links TRBV7-3 to TRBJ2-7, with D possibly being TRBD2 (6 bases). The CDR3 runs to 15 residues. The germline V and J ends were trimmed by 2 bases and 4 bases, with 15 bases remaining between them. Germline V gives CDR1 SGHTA, CDR2 FQGTGA. DNA for the CDR3: TGTGCCAGCAGCTTAGTTGCCGGGGGACTGTACGAGCAGTACTTC. Residues: CASSLVAGGLYEQYF.

The chain is built from TRBV14 and TRBJ1-2, with D perhaps TRBD1 (5 bases). The CDR3 has 14 residues. The V and J ends lost 3 bases and 0 bases respectively, with 8 bases between them. The germline V gene encodes CDR1 SGHDN and CDR2 FVKESK. Here the CDR3 DNA reads TGTGCCAGCAGCCAGCTGACAGCTAACTATGGCTACACCTTC. Translated, it gives CASSQLTANYGYTF.

V gene TRBV4-1 combines with J gene TRBJ2-2; D is possibly TRBD2 (6 bases). Trimming stripped 3 bases from V and 1 base from J, with 9 bases between. CDR3 size: 15 residues. Germline lookup yields CDR1 MGHRA and CDR2 YSYEKL. In DNA, the CDR3 is TGCGCCAGCAGCCAGGTGGGGGGGAACACCGGGGAGCTGTTTTTT. It codes for CASSQVGGNTGELFF.

The chain uses TRBV12-5 and TRBJ2-2; perhaps TRBD2 as D (5 bases). Germline V gives CDR1 LGHNT, CDR2 FRNRAP. The CDR3 runs 14 residues. The V end lost 1 base, the J end lost 6 bases, and 9 bases lay between the germline ends. This CDR3 reads CASGLDGDPGELFF. Written as DNA, the CDR3 is TGTGCTAGTGGTTTGGACGGGGATCCCGGGGAGCTGTTTTTT.

The CDR3 sequence is CASSSTGSGANVLTF. DNA for the CDR3: TGTGCCAGCTCATCGACAGGGTCTGGGGCCAACGTCCTGACTTTC. The chain combines TRBV18 with TRBJ2-6; the match to TRBD1 covers 7 bases. Per the germline V gene, CDR1 is KGHSH and CDR2 is LQKENI. V lost 5 bases and J lost 1; bases outside the gene matches: 2. The CDR3 extends over 15 amino acids.

On this clone: In the same sample, other DNA sequences code for this CDR3. The rearrangement links TRBV11-2 to TRBJ1-2; TRBD1 matches at 9 bases. The CDR3 contains 13 residues. Germline V gene lookup returns CDR1 SGHAT and CDR2 FQNNGV. With V trimmed by 5 bases and J by 5 bases, 3 bases remained unmatched. This CDR3 reads CASSPGQGYGYTF. CDR3 nucleotides: TGTGCCAGCAGCCCTGGACAGGGGTATGGCTACACCTTC.

This clone was detected once. The chain is built from TRBV25-1 and TRBJ2-3, with 9 bases that match TRBD1. J lost 4 bases, V lost 2 bases, and 7 bases had no gene match. CDR1 and CDR2 (germline): MGHDK, SYGVNS. The length of the CDR3 is 16 residues. Written as DNA, the CDR3 is TGTGCCAGCAGTGAACCCCCGGGACAGGGTCCAGATACGCAGTATTTT. Translation: CASSEPPGQGPDTQYF.

The chain uses TRBV7-8 and TRBJ1-4, with 7 bases lining up with TRBD1. The junction had 5 bases not matched to a gene; V was cut back by 4 bases and J by 6 bases. The CDR3 loop spans 14 amino acids. Germline CDR1 is SGHVS and CDR2 is FQNEAQ. Here the CDR3 reads CASSSTGRHEKLFF. The CDR3 DNA sequence: TGTGCCAGCAGCTCGACAGGGAGGCATGAAAAACTGTTTTTT.

The rearrangement joins TRBV6-1 to TRBJ1-4; maybe TRBD1 (6 bases). V lost 6 bases and J lost 3, with 14 bases in between. Germline V gene lookup returns CDR1 MNHNS and CDR2 SASEGT. The CDR3 consists of 15 residues. The CDR3 reads CASRTAGAANEKLFF. CDR3 nucleotides: TGTGCCAGCAGGACTGCAGGGGCAGCTAATGAAAAACTGTTTTTT.

The V call is TRBV6-5, the J call TRBJ1-4; D is possibly TRBD1 (6 bases). This CDR3 has 16 residues. Per the germline V gene, CDR1 is MNHEY and CDR2 is SVGAGI. V was pared by 0 bases and J by 3 bases, with 11 bases between. The CDR3 reads CASSYSHRASNEKLFF. CDR3 DNA sequence: TGTGCCAGCAGTTACTCGCACAGGGCCTCTAATGAAAAACTGTTTTTT.

The V and J genes are TRBV18 and TRBJ2-7, with 11 nucleotides matching TRBD1. CDR1 KGHSH and CDR2 LQKENI come from the germline V gene. The length of the CDR3 is 18 residues. V was clipped by 8 bases and J by 2 bases; unmatched bases: 17. The CDR3 DNA reads TGTGCCAGCACGGGGCGGACAGGGGGCGCGGGGTCCCCCTACGAGCAGTACTTC. Translation: CASTGRTGGAGSPYEQYF.

The genes are TRBV11-2 and TRBJ1-4, with 10 bases matching TRBD1. The V gene end was trimmed by 5 bases and the J gene end by 4 bases; junction bases not matched to a gene: 10. CDR1 is SGHAT and CDR2 is FQNNGV in the germline V gene. This CDR3 is 17 amino acids long. CDR3 bases: TGTGCCAGCAGCCCGTCGGGACAGGGGCTTGATAATGAAAAACTGTTTTTT. It encodes CASSPSGQGLDNEKLFF.

The chain couples TRBV7-2 to TRBJ2-7; tentative D call: TRBD1 (7 bases). Per germline, CDR1 SGHTA and CDR2 FQGNSA. This CDR3 region has 15 residues. Trimming took 2 bases from V and 1 from J, leaving 12 bases between them. The CDR3, as DNA: TGTGCCAGCAGCTTAACGACAGGGACTTCCTACGAGCAGTACTTC. Protein product: CASSLTTGTSYEQYF.

Only one count was recorded for this clone. The chain links TRBV5-6 to TRBJ1-2, with 7 bases that match TRBD1. J was trimmed by 1 base and V by 4 bases; bases with no gene match: 7. This CDR3 comprises 15 residues. Germline CDR1 reads SGHDT; CDR2 reads YYEEEE. DNA of the CDR3: TGTGCCAGCAGCCCCGACAGGGAATATAACTATGGCTACACCTTC. Translation gives CASSPDREYNYGYTF.

This clone was seen a few times. This chain's CDR3 is CATSSLAGGLTIYNEQFF. CDR3 in DNA: TGTGCCACCAGTTCGCTAGCGGGGGGATTAACCATCTACAATGAGCAGTTCTTC. The chain couples TRBV24-1 to TRBJ2-1, with TRBD2 matching over 11 bases. V lost 6 bases, J lost 3 bases, and 12 bases stayed unmatched. Germline lookup yields CDR1 KGHDR and CDR2 SFDVKD. The CDR3 is made up of 18 amino acids.

This clone was picked up one time. The chain uses TRBV6-4 and TRBJ2-2; 13 bases match TRBD2. Germline-derived CDR1 and CDR2 are MRHNA and SNTAGT. The CDR3 runs to 17 residues. J lost 0 bases, V lost 5 bases, and 3 bases had no gene match. CDR3 nucleotide sequence: TGTGCCAGCAGTCCAGGGACTAGCGGGGCGAACACCGGGGAGCTGTTTTTT. Translation gives CASSPGTSGANTGELFF.

J is TRBJ2-7 and V is TRBV12-3 or TRBV12-4, with no clear D. V was pared by 8 bases and J by 6 bases, with 14 bases between. The CDR3 loop spans 12 amino acids. In DNA, the CDR3 is TGTGCCAGCGTTAGTGGAGTTGGCGAGCAGTACTTC. Translated, it gives CASVSGVGEQYF.